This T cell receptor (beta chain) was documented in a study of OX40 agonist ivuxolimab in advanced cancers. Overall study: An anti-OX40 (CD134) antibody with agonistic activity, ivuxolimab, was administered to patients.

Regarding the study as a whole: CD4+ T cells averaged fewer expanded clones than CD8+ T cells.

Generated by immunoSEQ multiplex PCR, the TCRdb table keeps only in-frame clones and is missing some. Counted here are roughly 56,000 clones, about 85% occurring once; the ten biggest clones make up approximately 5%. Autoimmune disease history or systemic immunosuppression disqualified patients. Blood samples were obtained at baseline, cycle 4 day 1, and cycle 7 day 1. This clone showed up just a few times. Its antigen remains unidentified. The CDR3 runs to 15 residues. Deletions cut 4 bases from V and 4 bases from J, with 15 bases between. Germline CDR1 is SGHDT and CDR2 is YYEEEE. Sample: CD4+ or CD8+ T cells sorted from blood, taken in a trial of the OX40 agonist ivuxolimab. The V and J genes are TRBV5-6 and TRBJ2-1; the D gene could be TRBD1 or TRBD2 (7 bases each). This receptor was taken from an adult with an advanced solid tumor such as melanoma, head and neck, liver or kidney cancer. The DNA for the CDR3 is TGTGCCAGCAGCCAGCGGGACAGACGTTACAATGAGCAGTTCTTC. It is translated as CASSQRDRRYNEQFF.